The clone carrying this T cell receptor beta chain was seen at least ten times. Its cognate antigen is unknown. These data originate in a study of T-cell memory formation after mild COVID-19. TCRdb re-derived calls from the 5' RACE reads in MiXCR, one entry per CDR3 protein. The table lists around 430,000 distinct CDR3 sequences, roughly 15% of them singletons. Study results and caveats: The CD4+ clones that contracted clustered mainly within CM and EM, and the CD8+ clones concentrated in EMRA.

Sequencing used PBMCs or a T cell subset sorted from them (not recorded which). This clonotype was sampled from a man aged 18 to 29 who had mild COVID-19 (a few samples of this study predate the infection). Cell type and time point are not known.

The CDR3 DNA reads TGTGCCAGCAGCTTAGACCCAAAGTTCTACGAGCAGTACTTC. Amino acids: CASSLDPKFYEQYF. The chain recombines TRBV7-2 with TRBJ2-7; D is unresolved. CDR1 and CDR2 (germline): SGHTA, FQGNSA. The CDR3 runs 14 residues. V lost 1 base and J 3 bases, leaving 10 bases between the germline ends.